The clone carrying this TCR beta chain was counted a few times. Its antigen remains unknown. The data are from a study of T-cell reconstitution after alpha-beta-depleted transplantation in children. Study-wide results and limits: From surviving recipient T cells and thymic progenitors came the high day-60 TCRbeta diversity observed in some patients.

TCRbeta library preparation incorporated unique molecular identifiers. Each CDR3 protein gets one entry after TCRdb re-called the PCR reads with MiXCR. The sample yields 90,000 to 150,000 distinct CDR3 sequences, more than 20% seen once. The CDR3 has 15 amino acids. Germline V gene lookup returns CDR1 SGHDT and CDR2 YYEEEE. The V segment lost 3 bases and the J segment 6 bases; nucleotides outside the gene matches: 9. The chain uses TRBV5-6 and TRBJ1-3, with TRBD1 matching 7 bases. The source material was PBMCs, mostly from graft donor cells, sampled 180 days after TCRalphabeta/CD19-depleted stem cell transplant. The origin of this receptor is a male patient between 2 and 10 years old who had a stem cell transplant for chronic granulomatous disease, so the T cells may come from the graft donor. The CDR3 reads CASSYLTGRQNTIYF. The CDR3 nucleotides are TGTGCCAGCAGCTACCTGACAGGGAGGCAAAACACCATATATTTT.